A selection of T cell receptor beta chains follows, all from one sample in a study of blood T cell repertoires in COVID-19. Data came from immunoSEQ multiplex PCR; TCRdb stores just in-frame clones and leaves some out. The table shows around 300,000 clones, with 85% to 90% occurring only once. The material sequenced was PBMCs or T cells enriched from blood (not recorded which). Receptors originate from a woman aged 30 to 39 who had recovered from COVID-19. CDR3s include the opening cysteine and the closing phenylalanine or tryptophan. A D gene is named only where the DNA matches it firmly. Clone size, where shown, is once, few, many, or a class for clones that have expanded.

abundance: .; d_gene: TRBD1; j_gene: TRBJ1-2; len: 14; v_gene: TRBV10-3; CDR3nt: TGTGCCATCAGTGAGTCGGAACAGGGGACCGGCTACACCTTC; CDR3aa: CAISESEQGTGYTF
abundance: once; d_gene: .; j_gene: TRBJ1-2; len: 15; v_gene: TRBV6-5; CDR3nt: TGTGCCAGCACTCTTGCAATCCCAGGGGCCGGTGGCTACACCTTC; CDR3aa: CASTLAIPGAGGYTF
abundance: .; d_gene: TRBD1; j_gene: TRBJ2-1; len: 16; v_gene: TRBV7-3; CDR3nt: TGTGCCAGCAGTCTACAGGGGTTAGCTCCGGGCAATGAGCAGTTCTTC; CDR3aa: CASSLQGLAPGNEQFF
abundance: .; d_gene: .; j_gene: TRBJ1-4; len: 14; v_gene: TRBV19; CDR3nt: TGTGCCAGTAGTTTACAGGGAACTAATGAAAAACTGTTTTTT; CDR3aa: CASSLQGTNEKLFF
abundance: .; d_gene: TRBD1; j_gene: TRBJ2-3; len: 17; v_gene: TRBV10-1; CDR3nt: TGCGCCAGCAGTGAGTCGGTAGGGACAGGGGTCACAGATACGCAGTATTTT; CDR3aa: CASSESVGTGVTDTQYF
abundance: .; d_gene: .; j_gene: TRBJ2-7; len: 11; v_gene: TRBV6-5; CDR3nt: TGTGCCAGCAGTCACTTCTCCGAGCAGTACTTC; CDR3aa: CASSHFSEQYF
abundance: once; d_gene: TRBD1; j_gene: TRBJ1-5; len: 15; v_gene: TRBV4-1; CDR3nt: TGCGCCAGCAGCCAAGATGGGACAGGGGGTCAGCCCCAGCATTTT; CDR3aa: CASSQDGTGGQPQHF
abundance: .; d_gene: .; j_gene: TRBJ1-1; len: 14; v_gene: TRBV5-1; CDR3nt: TGCGCCAGCACCTCAAACGACGGCGGGACTGAAGCTTTCTTT; CDR3aa: CASTSNDGGTEAFF
abundance: .; d_gene: .; j_gene: TRBJ1-6; len: 13; v_gene: TRBV6-5; CDR3nt: TGTGCCAGCAGTCCGGGTAGAGATTCACCCCTCCACTTT; CDR3aa: CASSPGRDSPLHF
abundance: .; d_gene: .; j_gene: TRBJ2-7; len: 13; v_gene: TRBV4-1; CDR3nt: TGCGCCAGCAGCCAACCGGGGTCCTACGAGCAGTACTTC; CDR3aa: CASSQPGSYEQYF
abundance: .; d_gene: .; j_gene: TRBJ2-1; len: 15; v_gene: TRBV6-5; CDR3nt: TGTGCCAGCAGCCGCGGACAGACCCCCTACAATGAGCAGTTCTTC; CDR3aa: CASSRGQTPYNEQFF
abundance: .; d_gene: TRBD1; j_gene: TRBJ2-1; len: 16; v_gene: TRBV4-2; CDR3nt: TGTGCCAGCAGCCAAAAGACAGGGAGCTCCTACAATGAGCAGTTCTTC; CDR3aa: CASSQKTGSSYNEQFF
abundance: .; d_gene: .; j_gene: TRBJ1-1; len: 13; v_gene: TRBV18; CDR3nt: TGTGCCAGCTCACCAGGGCGGGACACTGAAGCTTTCTTT; CDR3aa: CASSPGRDTEAFF
abundance: .; d_gene: .; j_gene: TRBJ1-5; len: 15; v_gene: TRBV3-1/TRBV3-2; CDR3nt: TGTGCCAGCAGCCAAGGGGAGGTCCCCGATCAGCCCCAGCATTTT; CDR3aa: CASSQGEVPDQPQHF
abundance: .; d_gene: .; j_gene: TRBJ1-6; len: 13; v_gene: TRBV2; CDR3nt: TGTGCCAGCAGCGGACAGTTAGATTCACCCCTCCACTTT; CDR3aa: CASSGQLDSPLHF
abundance: .; d_gene: .; j_gene: TRBJ1-4; len: 14; v_gene: TRBV5-6; CDR3nt: TGTGCCAGCAGCTTGGGGAGGAACGATGAAAAACTGTTTTTT; CDR3aa: CASSLGRNDEKLFF
abundance: .; d_gene: .; j_gene: TRBJ2-2; len: 11; v_gene: TRBV28; CDR3nt: TGTGACGGAAGGGGGACCGGGGAGCTGTTTTTT; CDR3aa: CDGRGTGELFF
abundance: .; d_gene: TRBD1; j_gene: TRBJ2-7; len: 14; v_gene: TRBV29-1; CDR3nt: TGCAGCGTTGTTCGGCAGGGGGCGACCTACGAGCAGTACTTC; CDR3aa: CSVVRQGATYEQYF
abundance: .; d_gene: TRBD1; j_gene: TRBJ2-1; len: 15; v_gene: TRBV10-3; CDR3nt: TGTGCCATCAGAATAGGGACAGGGTCCTACAATGAGCAGTTCTTC; CDR3aa: CAIRIGTGSYNEQFF
abundance: .; d_gene: .; j_gene: TRBJ2-1; len: 14; v_gene: TRBV7-9; CDR3nt: TGTGCCAGCAGGGACGGGAACTCCTACAATGAGCAGTTCTTC; CDR3aa: CASRDGNSYNEQFF
abundance: .; d_gene: .; j_gene: TRBJ1-2; len: 13; v_gene: TRBV7-9; CDR3nt: TGTGCCAGCAGCCCTGGACAGATCTATGGCTACACCTTC; CDR3aa: CASSPGQIYGYTF
abundance: .; d_gene: .; j_gene: TRBJ1-4; len: 14; v_gene: TRBV3-1/TRBV3-2; CDR3nt: TGTGCCAGCAGCCAAACAGGGATAAATGAAAAACTGTTTTTT; CDR3aa: CASSQTGINEKLFF
abundance: .; d_gene: TRBD1; j_gene: TRBJ1-4; len: 13; v_gene: TRBV5-1; CDR3nt: TGCGCCAGCAGCTTGGGGGACAGGACGGAACTGTTTTTT; CDR3aa: CASSLGDRTELFF
abundance: .; d_gene: TRBD2; j_gene: TRBJ2-7; len: 16; v_gene: TRBV5-1; CDR3nt: TGCGCCAGCAGCTTGACTAGCGGGAGGGCCCTCGGAGAGCAGTACTTC; CDR3aa: CASSLTSGRALGEQYF
abundance: .; d_gene: TRBD1; j_gene: TRBJ2-7; len: 15; v_gene: TRBV28; CDR3nt: TGTGCCAGCAGTTTAAGGGGGCGCGAAATCTACGAGCAGTACTTC; CDR3aa: CASSLRGREIYEQYF
abundance: .; d_gene: .; j_gene: TRBJ2-2; len: 16; v_gene: TRBV21-1; CDR3nt: TGTGCCAGCAGCATCCCAGGGGGTTCGAACACCGGGGAGCTGTTTTTT; CDR3aa: CASSIPGGSNTGELFF
abundance: .; d_gene: TRBD1; j_gene: TRBJ1-5; len: 17; v_gene: TRBV7-9; CDR3nt: TGTGCCAGCAGCTTAGTCCTTACGAGGACAGGGGCCCAGCCCCAGCATTTT; CDR3aa: CASSLVLTRTGAQPQHF
abundance: .; d_gene: .; j_gene: TRBJ2-6; len: 15; v_gene: TRBV19; CDR3nt: TGTGCCAGTAGGGGGCAGGACTCTGGGGCCAACGTCCTGACTTTC; CDR3aa: CASRGQDSGANVLTF
abundance: .; d_gene: .; j_gene: TRBJ1-3; len: 17; v_gene: TRBV13; CDR3nt: TGTGCCAGCAGCTCCACCAGAGAGGCGGGATCTGGAAACACCATATATTTT; CDR3aa: CASSSTREAGSGNTIYF
abundance: .; d_gene: .; j_gene: TRBJ1-2; len: 14; v_gene: TRBV3-1/TRBV3-2; CDR3nt: TGTGCCAGCAGCTTCTTGACAGAGAACTATGGCTACACCTTC; CDR3aa: CASSFLTENYGYTF
abundance: .; d_gene: .; j_gene: TRBJ1-2; len: 13; v_gene: TRBV28; CDR3nt: TGTGCCAGCAGTGGCAGGGGATCGAGGGGCTACACCTTC; CDR3aa: CASSGRGSRGYTF
abundance: .; d_gene: TRBD1; j_gene: TRBJ2-7; len: 15; v_gene: TRBV7-3; CDR3nt: TGTGCCAGCAGTTACGACGGGACAGGGGGCTACGAGCAGTACTTC; CDR3aa: CASSYDGTGGYEQYF
abundance: .; d_gene: .; j_gene: TRBJ2-7; len: 15; v_gene: TRBV27; CDR3nt: TGTGCCAGCAGTTTCGGTGTACAGGGAGACTACGAGCAGTACTTC; CDR3aa: CASSFGVQGDYEQYF
abundance: once; d_gene: TRBD2; j_gene: TRBJ2-7; len: 15; v_gene: TRBV19; CDR3nt: TGTGCCAGTAGTAGGTCCCCAGCGGGAGCCTACGAGCAGTACTTC; CDR3aa: CASSRSPAGAYEQYF
abundance: .; d_gene: .; j_gene: TRBJ1-3; len: 15; v_gene: TRBV10-2; CDR3nt: TGCGCCAGCAGTGAGCAGGCGAACTCTGGAAACACCATATATTTT; CDR3aa: CASSEQANSGNTIYF
abundance: .; d_gene: TRBD2; j_gene: TRBJ2-1; len: 15; v_gene: TRBV7-2; CDR3nt: TGTGCCAGCAGCTCCGGGACTAGCTTTTTGGATGAGCAGTTCTTC; CDR3aa: CASSSGTSFLDEQFF
abundance: .; d_gene: .; j_gene: TRBJ1-1; len: 12; v_gene: TRBV5-1; CDR3nt: TGCGCCAGCAGCTGGAGGGGAACTGAAGCTTTCTTT; CDR3aa: CASSWRGTEAFF
abundance: .; d_gene: .; j_gene: TRBJ1-3; len: 11; v_gene: TRBV12-3/TRBV12-4; CDR3nt: TGTGCCAGCATGAGGAAAGTAACCATATATTTT; CDR3aa: CASMRKVTIYF
abundance: .; d_gene: TRBD1; j_gene: TRBJ1-2; len: 14; v_gene: TRBV19; CDR3nt: TGTGCCAGCAGACGGGACAGCTTATCTATGGACTACACCTTC; CDR3aa: CASRRDSLSMDYTF
abundance: once; d_gene: .; j_gene: TRBJ1-2; len: 15; v_gene: TRBV10-3; CDR3nt: TGTGCCATCAGTGACCCCCCCGCGGGAGCCTATGGCTACACCTTC; CDR3aa: CAISDPPAGAYGYTF